A single TCR beta chain is shown here with its context. Its target is unknown. A quantity of about 0.5 to 1 ug RNA underwent reverse transcription using random hexamers. The immunoSEQ assay covered 54 Vbeta and 13 Jbeta segments for CDR3. TCRdb re-derived calls from the immunoSEQ multiplex PCR reads in MiXCR, one entry per CDR3 protein. Among under 150,000 distinct CDR3 sequences, roughly 94% were seen once, and the ten largest hold around 0.13%. These data belong to a study of CD8 T cells in Susac syndrome. Regarding the study as a whole: It was acknowledged in the study that its TCR sequencing and HLA analysis involved a relatively small number of individuals.

Sequencing of TCR beta drew on CD8+ and CD4+ T cells from blood. TEMRA cells underwent FACS enrichment and CD8+ and CD4+ T cells underwent negative isolation. V shed 6 bases, J shed 5 bases, and the junction held 11 bases outside the gene matches. The CDR3 is 17 amino acids. Looked up from germline, CDR1 is SNHLY and CDR2 is FYNNEI. The receptor was derived from a human donor with multiple sclerosis. This chain connects TRBV2 to TRBJ2-1; 12 nucleotides align to TRBD2. The specimen was CD4+ T cells from PBMCs. CDR3 sequence: CASSWPLAGGPNNEQFF. DNA for the CDR3: TGTGCCAGCAGCTGGCCCCTAGCGGGAGGGCCTAACAATGAGCAGTTCTTC.